What follows is one TCR beta chain and its context. This sample was included in a study of T cell changes during pregnancy in multiple sclerosis. Produced via immunoSEQ multiplex PCR; TCRdb's table is partial and in-frame only. The repertoire has about 69,000 clones, roughly 91% of them found once; the top ten carry roughly 1.5%. The CDR3 consists of 13 residues. Germline-derived CDR1 and CDR2 are SEHNR and FQNEAQ (reference sequence). Trimming took 6 bases from V and 11 from J, leaving 19 bases between them. Here the sequenced sample was peripheral blood, taken in the third trimester of pregnancy. The rearrangement links TRBV7-9 to TRBJ1-1; no reliable D call. This receptor was taken from a female donor with multiple sclerosis, enrolled in a pregnancy study. As DNA, the CDR3 is TGTGCCAGCAGACTAGCCTCTGGCGGGGTCGCTTTCTTT. This codes for CASRLASGGVAFF.